This TCR beta chain was identified during a study of molecular identifiers for immune sequencing clone quantification. Overall study findings and caveats: Detecting spiked Jurkat TCR RNA from one cell among approximately 1 million naive cells was reportedly possible.

This clonotype was detected ten times or more. The antigen remains unidentified. Using its own MiXCR run on the PCR reads, TCRdb lists one record per CDR3 protein. The sample lists about 640,000 distinct CDR3 sequences; 15% to 20% were seen once. In the sort, naive CD8 T cells were defined as CD8+CD4-CCR7+CD45RA+. The CDR3 contains 15 residues. From germline, CDR1 is SEHNR and CDR2 FQNEAQ (reference sequence). V dropped 4 bases and J dropped 3; count of bases not matched to a gene: 8. The sequencing input was naive CD8+ T cells from blood, with Jurkat cell RNA spiked in. Subset of the sample: FACS-sorted CD8+CD4-CCR7+CD45RA+ naive T cells. This TCR derives from a human donor in good health. Some libraries in this study had Jurkat cell RNA spiked in. The chain joins TRBV7-9 to TRBJ2-7, with 8 bases matching TRBD1. CDR3 sequence (DNA): TGTGCCAGCAGCTCACCGGGACAGGACCTCTACGAGCAGTACTTC. This gives the protein CASSSPGQDLYEQYF.